The 9 T cell receptor beta chains below were found in one sample sequenced in a study of cytomegalovirus exposure and HLA in healthy donors. This PCR relied on a set of 60 Vbeta primers and 13 Jbeta primers. The data were produced by immunoSEQ multiplex PCR, yet TCRdb's version contains in-frame clones alone and is incomplete. The table has approximately 100,000 clones, around three quarters seen once; the top ten hold approximately 5%. Sequenced: PBMCs. These TCRs come from a woman aged 18-29 years in good health and CMV-seropositive.

CDR3 region: CSARDFLRQFF. The DNA of the CDR3 is TGCAGTGCTAGAGATTTTCTAAGGCAGTTCTTC. This chain joins TRBV20-1 and TRBJ2-1; D remains ambiguous. V was pared by 0 bases and J by 12 bases, with 9 bases between. This CDR3 has 11 residues. Germline loops: CDR1 DFQATT, CDR2 SNEGSKA (reference sequence).

This clone was counted only a few times. This chain joins TRBV27 and TRBJ1-5; weak D call: TRBD1 (5 bases). Trimming cost V 0 bases and J 2 bases, with 11 bases left between them. In germline, CDR1 is MNHEY, CDR2 SMNVEV (reference sequence). This CDR3 is built from 16 residues. CDR3 DNA sequence: TGTGCCAGCAGTTTATCGTGGCAGGGCGGCAATCAGCCCCAGCATTTT. The encoded protein is CASSLSWQGGNQPQHF.

This chain uses TRBV10-2 with TRBJ1-6; 7 bases agree with TRBD1. The CDR3 has 15 residues. The germline gives CDR1 WSHSY, CDR2 SAAADI. Trimming at V came to 2 bases and at J to 6 bases, leaving 4 bases not matched to a gene. The CDR3 nucleotides read TGCGCCAGCAGTGAGGAGGGGGCAAGTAATTCACCCCTCCACTTT. Residues: CASSEEGASNSPLHF.

This clone was recorded a few times. The V gene is TRBV27, the J gene TRBJ1-1; 9 bases are a match to TRBD1. Germline loops: CDR1 MNHEY, CDR2 SMNVEV (reference sequence). V lost 2 bases, J lost 0 bases, and 7 bases stayed unmatched. The CDR3 has 17 residues. The CDR3 loop is CASSLMGQGSMNTEAFF. The CDR3 DNA is TGTGCCAGCAGTTTAATGGGACAGGGAAGTATGAACACTGAAGCTTTCTTT.

The gene calls are TRBV19 and TRBJ1-4; D gene unclear. The CDR3 loop spans 14 amino acids. Trimming left V 3 bases short and J 4 bases short, with 9 bases between. Germline CDR1 and CDR2: LNHDA and SQIVND (reference sequence). The CDR3 DNA reads TGTGCCAGTAGTATGGAGGGAGTTAATGAAAAACTGTTTTTT. Translated, it gives CASSMEGVNEKLFF.

This clone turned up a few times. The chain joins TRBV7-2 to TRBJ2-5, with TRBD2 matching 11 bases. The CDR3 sequence is 17 residues long. Germline CDR1 SGHTA, CDR2 FQGNSA. V lost 4 bases to trimming and J lost 7 bases; unmatched junction nucleotides: 14. DNA for the CDR3: TGTGCCAGCAGCTCTGGACTAGCGGGCGGGACCGTTGGGACCCAGTACTTC. Residues: CASSSGLAGGTVGTQYF.

This clone came up once. The chain carries TRBV2 and TRBJ1-5; TRBD1 agrees at 9 bases. The V segment lost 6 bases and the J segment 6 bases; nucleotides outside the gene matches: 9. CDR3 length equals 15 residues. Germline V gene lookup returns CDR1 SNHLY and CDR2 FYNNEI. The CDR3 is CASRATGGAAQPQHF. The CDR3 bases are TGTGCCAGCAGGGCCACAGGGGGCGCGGCTCAGCCCCAGCATTTT.

V gene TRBV28 combines with J gene TRBJ2-1, with D maybe TRBD2 (5 bases). This CDR3 has 12 residues. In germline, CDR1 is MDHEN, CDR2 SYDVKM. V was trimmed by 1 base and J by 15 bases, leaving 13 bases between them. The CDR3 region is CASSLLGGSGFF. In DNA form, the CDR3 reads TGTGCCAGCAGTTTATTAGGTGGGAGCGGGTTCTTC.

This clone was seen a single time. This chain uses TRBV2 with TRBJ2-1; the match to TRBD2 covers 12 bases. V was clipped by 6 bases and J by 10 bases; unmatched bases: 4. Germline CDR1 is SNHLY and CDR2 is FYNNEI. The length of the CDR3 is 13 residues. The CDR3 reads CASRLLAGGEQFF. CDR3 DNA: TGTGCCAGCAGATTACTAGCGGGAGGAGAGCAGTTCTTC.